This T cell receptor beta chain was recorded in a study of cytotoxic CD8 clonotypes in ibrutinib-treated CLL. Study-wide context: Response specimens were obtained following a median treatment duration of about twelve months, with a range of 6 to 36. Study observations and caveats: Higher clonality was seen at ibrutinib response and a return toward baseline at progression. Exceeding age-matched healthy donors, baseline clonality also tracked the counts of circulating CD8+ T cells.

T cells were sequenced at a targeted depth of 1 in 200,000 to 1 in 1 million. Assay: immunoSEQ multiplex PCR; the TCRdb copy retains only in-frame clones and omits some. The sample has over 110,000 clones, approximately 90% seen once. In germline, CDR1 is SQVTM, CDR2 ANQGSEA. The ends lost 7 bases at V and 3 bases at J; junction bases unmatched: 2. The CDR3 covers 12 residues. With respect to this clone: Its antigen is not identified.

The rearrangement links TRBV29-1 to TRBJ1-5; 8 nucleotides match TRBD1. The receptor comes from a human donor with chronic lymphocytic leukemia. The material sequenced was PBMCs, taken after 12 months of ibrutinib treatment. The CDR3 loop is CSAGGVNQPQHF. The CDR3 coding sequence is TGCAGCGCAGGGGGCGTCAATCAGCCCCAGCATTTT. Filled out from reference TRBV29-1 and TRBJ1-5, the complete variable domain reads SAVISQKPSRDICQRGTSLTIQCQVDSQVTMMFWYRQQPGQSLTLIATANQGSEATYESGFVIDKFPISRPNLTFSTLTVSNMSPEDSSIYLCSAGGVNQPQHFGDGTRLSIL.